A selection of T cell receptor beta chains follows, all from one sample in a study of long-term antiretroviral therapy in people with HIV. Using immunoSEQ multiplex PCR, the repertoire was profiled, and TCRdb retains in-frame clones only, with some absent. Of approximately 26,000 clones in the sample, about 85% were seen once. Sequenced material: unsorted PBMCs, taken 2.3 years after starting antiretroviral therapy. The receptors originated from a man in his forties with HIV. Both conserved end residues are part of each CDR3. D genes are given only for firm matches.

v_gene	d_gene	j_gene	CDR3nt	CDR3aa
TRBV18	TRBD2	TRBJ2-3	TGTGCCAGCTCACCACCATCGACTAGCAGCCCAGATACGCAGTATTTT	CASSPPSTSSPDTQYF
TRBV11-3	.	TRBJ1-5	TGTGCCAGCAGCTTAGACGTCAGCAGTTGGAGCAATCAGCCCCAGCATTTT	CASSLDVSSWSNQPQHF
TRBV15	TRBD2	TRBJ2-1	TGTGCCACCAGCAGAGATTTAAGCGGGGCCTACAATGAGCAGTTCTTC	CATSRDLSGAYNEQFF
TRBV4-1	.	TRBJ1-5	TGCGCCAGCAGCGAGCGAGCAGGAAGAAATCAGCCCCAGCATTTT	CASSERAGRNQPQHF
TRBV2	.	TRBJ2-1	TGTGCCAGCAGTGACGAGGGGGGAGGGCCAAACAATGAGCAGTTCTTC	CASSDEGGGPNNEQFF
TRBV30	.	TRBJ1-2	TGTGCCTGGAGTGTACGAGGTGATTATGGCTACACCTTC	CAWSVRGDYGYTF
TRBV19	TRBD1	TRBJ1-3	TGTGCCAGTAGTCCTACAGGGGTAGGAAACACCATATATTTT	CASSPTGVGNTIYF
TRBV10-1	.	TRBJ2-3	TGCGCCAGCAGTCGTGACCCTCGAGATACGCAGTATTTT	CASSRDPRDTQYF
TRBV11-2	.	TRBJ1-4	TGTGCCAGCAGCTATAACCACAGGGATGAAAAACTGTTTTTT	CASSYNHRDEKLFF
TRBV27	.	TRBJ2-2	TGTGCCAGCAGTTCGAACACCGGGGAGCTGTTTTTT	CASSSNTGELFF
TRBV19	TRBD2	TRBJ2-3	TGTGCCAGTAGCCCTAGCGGGGCCTCCTTCAGAGATACGCAGTATTTT	CASSPSGASFRDTQYF
TRBV5-1	.	TRBJ2-7	TGCGCCAGCAGCTTGGACGGCAGGGTGGAGGAGCAGTACTTC	CASSLDGRVEEQYF
TRBV27	.	TRBJ2-7	TGTGCCAGCAGTCCAATCTCGACAGCCTACGAGCAGTACTTC	CASSPISTAYEQYF
TRBV6-5	.	TRBJ2-7	TGTGCCAGCAGTTACTCGAAGGGCTACGAGCAGTACTTC	CASSYSKGYEQYF
TRBV27	.	TRBJ1-2	TGTGCCAGCACCCAGATCCTAGGAGGGTCACTCCACTATGGCTACACCTTC	CASTQILGGSLHYGYTF
TRBV19	TRBD1	TRBJ1-5	TGTGCCAGTAGTACCTCAGGGGGCCAGCCCCAGCATTTT	CASSTSGGQPQHF
TRBV18	TRBD1	TRBJ2-3	TGTGCCAGCTCACCACCAGGGACAGGGGGCGCAGCAGATACGCAGTATTTT	CASSPPGTGGAADTQYF
TRBV19	TRBD2	TRBJ2-1	TGTGCCAGTAATACGCGGCTAGCGGGAGTGGATGAGCAGTTCTTC	CASNTRLAGVDEQFF
TRBV6-1	TRBD2	TRBJ2-1	TGTGCCAGCAGTAATACTAGCGGTATCTACAATGAGCAGTTCTTC	CASSNTSGIYNEQFF
TRBV10-1	.	TRBJ2-3	TGCGCCAGCAGTGAGTCGTCCGTGGGTGCGCAGTATTTT	CASSESSVGAQYF